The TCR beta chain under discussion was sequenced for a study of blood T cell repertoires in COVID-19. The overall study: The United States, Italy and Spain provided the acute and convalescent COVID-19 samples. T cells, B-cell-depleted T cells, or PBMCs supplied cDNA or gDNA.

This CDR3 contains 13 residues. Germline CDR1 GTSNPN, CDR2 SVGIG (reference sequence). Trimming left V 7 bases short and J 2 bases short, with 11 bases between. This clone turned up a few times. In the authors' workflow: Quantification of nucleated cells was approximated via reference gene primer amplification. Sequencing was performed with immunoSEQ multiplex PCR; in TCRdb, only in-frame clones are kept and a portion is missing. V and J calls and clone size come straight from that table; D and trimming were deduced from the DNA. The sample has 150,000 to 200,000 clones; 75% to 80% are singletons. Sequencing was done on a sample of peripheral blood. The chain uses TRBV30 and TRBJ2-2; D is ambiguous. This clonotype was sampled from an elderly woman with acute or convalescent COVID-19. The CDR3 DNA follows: TGTGCCTCCCCGTCCCCTAACACCGGGGAGCTGTTTTTT. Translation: CASPSPNTGELFF.